The source of this T cell receptor (beta chain) is a study of human T cells and chemical hapten exposure. Background on the study: During the roughly 25-week study period, patients had diphenylcyclopropenone applied to the scalp every week. Study findings and constraints: Controls had significantly fewer large CDR3 similarity clusters than were formed by expanded TCRs. Counts of expanded TCRs (at PT1) showed a positive correlation with patch test score.

TCRdb independently ran MiXCR on the RACE reads; one entry per CDR3 protein. There are about 190,000 distinct CDR3 sequences in the sample; around 25% occur only once, and approximately 2.5% lies in the top ten. The CDR3 length is 16 residues. Per the germline V gene, CDR1 is DFQATT and CDR2 is SNEGSKA (reference sequence). With V trimmed by 5 bases and J by 8 bases, 18 bases remained unmatched. Turning to this clonotype: Its antigen is unidentified.

The sample's time point: patch test 3, about 24 weeks after DPC sensitization. Treatment of the sample: therapeutic diphenylcyclopropenone sensitization with weekly scalp DPC. The sequence derives from a woman aged 40 to 49 with alopecia areata. Some clones in this sample may be carry-over from other donors' samples. This specimen was whole blood, taken in connection with sensitization to the hapten diphenylcyclopropenone (DPC). The chain joins TRBV20-1 to TRBJ2-1; 7 nucleotides line up with TRBD2. The CDR3 sequence: CSAPHFGLAAGDEQFF. CDR3 bases: TGCAGTGCTCCACACTTTGGGCTAGCGGCCGGGGATGAGCAGTTCTTC.